The 5 T cell receptor beta chains in this list originate from one sample, sequenced in a study of cytomegalovirus exposure and HLA in healthy donors. Amplification used 60 Vbeta primers and 13 Jbeta primers. Produced via immunoSEQ multiplex PCR; TCRdb's table is partial and in-frame only. The sample contains about 65,000 clones, around 80% of which appear only once. The specimen was PBMCs. All receptors derive from a woman aged 25 to 45 in good health and CMV-seronegative.

The genes are TRBV27 and TRBJ1-2; 9 bases agree with TRBD1. In germline, CDR1 is MNHEY, CDR2 SMNVEV (reference sequence). The V segment lost 5 bases and the J segment 8 bases; nucleotides outside the gene matches: 6. The length of the CDR3 is 13 residues. In DNA form, the CDR3 reads TGTGCCAGCAGTCACGGGACAGGGAGCGGCTACACCTTC. Translation: CASSHGTGSGYTF.

The chain combines TRBV5-4 with TRBJ2-3, with a tentative D call TRBD2 (5 bases). This CDR3 region has 16 residues. The V end was cut by 5 bases, the J end by 1 base, with 17 bases between. In germline, CDR1 is SGHNT, CDR2 YYREEE (reference sequence). Written as DNA, the CDR3 is TGTGCCAGCAGAGATCAGCGGAAGAAGGGCACAGATACGCAGTATTTT. It codes for CASRDQRKKGTDTQYF.

The gene calls are TRBV7-9 and TRBJ1-6, with D possibly matching TRBD1 (5 bases). The CDR3 spans 15 residues. V lost 6 bases, J lost 7 bases, and 16 bases lay in between. Germline V lookup: CDR1 SEHNR, CDR2 FQNEAQ (reference sequence). The CDR3 nucleotides are TGTGCCAGCAGTCCACCCAAGGGGATAAATTCACCCCTCCACTTT. Protein: CASSPPKGINSPLHF.

This chain uses TRBV4-1 with TRBJ2-7, with 7 bases aligning to TRBD1. This CDR3 contains 17 residues. CDR1 is MGHRA and CDR2 is YSYEKL in the germline V gene. V trimming: 4 bases; J trimming: 0 bases; junction bases outside the gene matches: 12. The CDR3 here is CASSPTTGAFSSYEQYF. CDR3 in DNA: TGCGCCAGCAGCCCCACAACAGGGGCGTTTTCCTCCTACGAGCAGTACTTC.

The rearrangement joins TRBV7-8 to TRBJ2-1; D is ambiguous. Between the trimmed V and J ends, which lost 4 bases and 7 bases, there was a span of 5 bases. There are 11 residues in the CDR3. Germline V gene sequence: CDR1 SGHVS, CDR2 FQNEAQ. This chain's CDR3 is CASSYSNEQFF. The CDR3, as DNA: TGTGCCAGCAGCTACTCAAATGAGCAGTTCTTC.